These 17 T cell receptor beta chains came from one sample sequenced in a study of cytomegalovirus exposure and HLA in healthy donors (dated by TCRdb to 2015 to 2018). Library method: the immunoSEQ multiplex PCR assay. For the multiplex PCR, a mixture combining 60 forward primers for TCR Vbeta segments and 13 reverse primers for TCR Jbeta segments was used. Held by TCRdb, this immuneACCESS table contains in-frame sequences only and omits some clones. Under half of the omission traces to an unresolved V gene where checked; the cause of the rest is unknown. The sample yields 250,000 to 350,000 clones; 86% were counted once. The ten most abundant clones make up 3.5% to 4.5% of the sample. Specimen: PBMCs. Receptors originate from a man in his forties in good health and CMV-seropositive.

The CDR3 here is CSVDPPWAADTQYF. The CDR3 DNA follows: TGCAGCGTTGACCCCCCCTGGGCCGCAGATACGCAGTATTTT. This sequence joins TRBV29-1 and TRBJ2-3; D is unresolved. The length of the CDR3 is 14 residues. V lost 3 bases and J 4 bases, leaving 14 bases between the germline ends. Germline V gives CDR1 SQVTM, CDR2 ANQGSEA.

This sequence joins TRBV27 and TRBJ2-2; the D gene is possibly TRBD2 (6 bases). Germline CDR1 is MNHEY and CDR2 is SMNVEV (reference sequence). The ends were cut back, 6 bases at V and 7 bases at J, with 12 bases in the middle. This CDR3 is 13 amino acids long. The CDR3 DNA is TGTGCCAGCAGGGAAAGGGGAGGCGGGGAGCTGTTTTTT. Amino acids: CASRERGGGELFF.

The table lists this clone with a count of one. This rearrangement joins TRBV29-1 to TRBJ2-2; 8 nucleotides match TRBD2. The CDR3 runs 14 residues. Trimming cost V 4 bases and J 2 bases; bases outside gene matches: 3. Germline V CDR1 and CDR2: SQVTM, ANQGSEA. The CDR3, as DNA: TGCAGCGTTGGGCGGGGGGCAAACACCGGGGAGCTGTTTTTT. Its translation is CSVGRGANTGELFF.

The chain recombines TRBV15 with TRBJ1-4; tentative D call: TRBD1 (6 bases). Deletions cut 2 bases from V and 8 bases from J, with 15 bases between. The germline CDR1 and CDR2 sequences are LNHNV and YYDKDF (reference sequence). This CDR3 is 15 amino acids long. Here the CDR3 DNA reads TGTGCCACCAGCAGACCGACAGGCCCGGACGAAAAACTGTTTTTT. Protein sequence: CATSRPTGPDEKLFF.

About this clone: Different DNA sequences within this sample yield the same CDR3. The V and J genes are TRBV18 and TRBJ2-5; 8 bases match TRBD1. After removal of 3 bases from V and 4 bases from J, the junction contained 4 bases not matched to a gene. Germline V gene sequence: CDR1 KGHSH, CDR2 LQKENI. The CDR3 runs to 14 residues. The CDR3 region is CASSPPGGRETQYF. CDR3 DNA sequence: TGTGCCAGCTCACCCCCAGGGGGCCGAGAGACCCAGTACTTC.

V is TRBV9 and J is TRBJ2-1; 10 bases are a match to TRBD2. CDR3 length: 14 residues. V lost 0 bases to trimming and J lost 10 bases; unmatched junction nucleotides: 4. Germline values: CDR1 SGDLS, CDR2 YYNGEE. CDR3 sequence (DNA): TGTGCCAGCAGCGTAGGTGGTAGCGGGAGGGAGCAGTTCTTC. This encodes CASSVGGSGREQFF.

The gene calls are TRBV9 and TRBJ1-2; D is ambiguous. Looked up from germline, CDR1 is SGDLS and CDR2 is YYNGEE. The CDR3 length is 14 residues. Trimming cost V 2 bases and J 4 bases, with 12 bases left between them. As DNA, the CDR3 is TGTGCCAGCAGCGTGGCTGACAAGCCCTATGGCTACACCTTC. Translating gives CASSVADKPYGYTF.

Here the CDR3 reads CASSPPTRTSGVYNEQFF. The CDR3 DNA sequence: TGTGCCAGCAGTCCCCCGACTCGGACTAGCGGAGTTTACAATGAGCAGTTCTTC. The rearrangement links TRBV27 to TRBJ2-1; 10 nucleotides match TRBD2. CDR3 length: 18 residues. V shed 5 bases, J shed 4 bases, and the junction held 14 bases outside the gene matches. From germline, CDR1 is MNHEY and CDR2 SMNVEV (reference sequence).

The CDR3 loop is CASRELTAYTQYF. CDR3 sequence (DNA): TGTGCCAGCAGAGAATTGACAGCCTATACGCAGTATTTT. V and J are TRBV5-4 and TRBJ2-3, with D possibly being TRBD1 (5 bases). The germline V and J ends were trimmed by 5 bases and 7 bases, with 14 bases remaining between them. Germline V gives CDR1 SGHNT, CDR2 YYREEE (reference sequence). CDR3 length: 13 residues.

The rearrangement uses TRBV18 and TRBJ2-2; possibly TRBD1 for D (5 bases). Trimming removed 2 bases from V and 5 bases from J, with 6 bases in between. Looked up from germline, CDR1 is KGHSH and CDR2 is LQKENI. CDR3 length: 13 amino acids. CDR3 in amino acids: CASSPDRTGELFF. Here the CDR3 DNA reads TGTGCCAGCTCACCAGACAGAACCGGGGAGCTGTTTTTT.

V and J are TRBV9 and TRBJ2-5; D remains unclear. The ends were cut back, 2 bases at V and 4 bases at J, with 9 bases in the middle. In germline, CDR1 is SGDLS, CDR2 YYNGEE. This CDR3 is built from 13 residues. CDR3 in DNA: TGTGCCAGCAGCGTTAGCAGTACAGAGACCCAGTACTTC. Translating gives CASSVSSTETQYF.

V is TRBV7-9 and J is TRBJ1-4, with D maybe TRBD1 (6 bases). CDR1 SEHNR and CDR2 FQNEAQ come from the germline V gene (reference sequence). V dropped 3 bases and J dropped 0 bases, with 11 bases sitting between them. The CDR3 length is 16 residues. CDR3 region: CASSLTGLSTNEKLFF. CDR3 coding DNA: TGTGCCAGCAGCTTGACAGGTCTTTCAACTAATGAAAAACTGTTTTTT. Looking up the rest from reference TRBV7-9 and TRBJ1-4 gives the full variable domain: DTGVSQNPRHKITKRGQNVTFRCDPISEHNRLYWYRQTLGQGPEFLTYFQNEAQLEKSRLLSDRFSAERPKGSFSTLEIQRTEQGDSAMYLCASSLTGLSTNEKLFFGSGTQLSVL.

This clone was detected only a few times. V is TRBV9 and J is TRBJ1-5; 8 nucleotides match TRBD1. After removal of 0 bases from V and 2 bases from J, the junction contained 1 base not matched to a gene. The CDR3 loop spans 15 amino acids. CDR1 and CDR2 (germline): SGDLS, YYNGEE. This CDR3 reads CASSVAGQGNQPQHF. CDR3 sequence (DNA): TGTGCCAGCAGCGTAGCGGGACAGGGCAATCAGCCCCAGCATTTT. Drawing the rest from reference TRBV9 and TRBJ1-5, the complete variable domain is DSGVTQTPKHLITATGQRVTLRCSPRSGDLSVYWYQQSLDQGLQFLIQYYNGEERAKGNILERFSAQQFPDLHSELNLSSLELGDSALYFCASSVAGQGNQPQHFGDGTRLSIL.

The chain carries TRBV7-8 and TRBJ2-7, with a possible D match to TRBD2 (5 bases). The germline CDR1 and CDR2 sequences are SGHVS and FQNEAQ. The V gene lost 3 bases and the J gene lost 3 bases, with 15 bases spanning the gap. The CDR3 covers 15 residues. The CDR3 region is CASSFFLGLDYEQYF. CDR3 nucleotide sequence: TGTGCCAGCAGCTTTTTTCTCGGACTCGACTACGAGCAGTACTTC.

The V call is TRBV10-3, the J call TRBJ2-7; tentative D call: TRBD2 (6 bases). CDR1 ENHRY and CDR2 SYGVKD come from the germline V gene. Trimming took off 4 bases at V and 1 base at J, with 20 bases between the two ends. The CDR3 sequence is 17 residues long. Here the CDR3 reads CAISGGRRRDSSYEQYF. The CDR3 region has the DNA TGTGCCATCAGTGGGGGACGGCGCCGGGACTCTTCCTACGAGCAGTACTTC.

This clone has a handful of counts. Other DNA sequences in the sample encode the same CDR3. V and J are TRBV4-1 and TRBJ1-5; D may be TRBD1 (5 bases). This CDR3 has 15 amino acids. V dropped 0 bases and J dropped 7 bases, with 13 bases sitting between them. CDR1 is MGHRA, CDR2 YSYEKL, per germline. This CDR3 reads CASSQDSGAGQPQHF. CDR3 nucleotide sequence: TGCGCCAGCAGCCAAGATAGTGGGGCAGGGCAGCCCCAGCATTTT.

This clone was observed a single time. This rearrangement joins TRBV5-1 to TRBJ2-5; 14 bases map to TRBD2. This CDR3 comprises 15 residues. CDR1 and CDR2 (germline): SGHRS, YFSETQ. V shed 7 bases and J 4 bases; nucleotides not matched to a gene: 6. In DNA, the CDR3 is TGCGCCAGCGGTAAGACTAGCGGGAGGGGAGAGACCCAGTACTTC. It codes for CASGKTSGRGETQYF.